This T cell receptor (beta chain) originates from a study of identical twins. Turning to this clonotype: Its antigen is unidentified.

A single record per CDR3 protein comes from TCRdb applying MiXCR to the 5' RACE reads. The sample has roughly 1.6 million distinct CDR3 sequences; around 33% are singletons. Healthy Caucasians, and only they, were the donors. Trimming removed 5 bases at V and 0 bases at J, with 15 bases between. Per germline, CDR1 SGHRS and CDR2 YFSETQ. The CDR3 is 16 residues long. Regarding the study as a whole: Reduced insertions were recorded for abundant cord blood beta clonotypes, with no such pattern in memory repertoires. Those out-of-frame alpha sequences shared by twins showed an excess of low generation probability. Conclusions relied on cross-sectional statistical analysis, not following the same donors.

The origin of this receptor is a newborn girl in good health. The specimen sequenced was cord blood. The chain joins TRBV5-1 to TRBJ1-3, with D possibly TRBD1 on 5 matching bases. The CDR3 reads CASSQGSLNSGNTIYF. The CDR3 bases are TGCGCCAGCAGTCAGGGCAGTTTAAACTCTGGAAACACCATATATTTT.